This TCR beta chain was recorded in a study of CD8+CD57+ T cells in acquired aplastic anemia. About the research overall: Each DNA sample taken from sorted CD4+ and CD8+ cells came to about 3.2 ug on average. General study findings and limits: A set of more than 25 CD8+ CDR3 sequences was shared between patients and controls, and these sequences appeared highly expressed in patients.

This clonotype was seen at least ten times. Its specificity is unknown. V shed 1 base and J 15 bases; nucleotides not matched to a gene: 3. The CDR3 length is 12 residues. Germline CDR1 SGHAT, CDR2 FQNNGV. CDR3 and TCR beta VDJ profiling relied on genomic DNA as the template. TCRdb re-analysed the reads in MiXCR, keeping a single row per CDR3 protein. The sample includes about 420,000 distinct CDR3 sequences, about two thirds of them seen just once. Sequenced input: sorted CD4+, CD8+, or CD8+CD57+ T cells (not recorded which) from PBMCs. The chain has TRBV11-2 and TRBJ2-3, with 11 bases aligning to TRBD2. The receptor was derived from a human donor in good health, serving as a control. CDR3 residues: CASSLGGTSGYF. The CDR3, as DNA: TGTGCCAGCAGCTTAGGTGGGACTAGCGGATATTTT.